The entry that follows covers one T cell receptor beta chain sequence. The sample is drawn from a study of blood T cell repertoires in COVID-19. Study as a whole: The United States, Italy and Spain provided the acute and convalescent COVID-19 samples. From T cells, B-cell-depleted T cells, or PBMCs came the material, which was cDNA or gDNA.

The CDR3 covers 15 residues. Per germline, CDR1 WNHNN and CDR2 SYGVQD (reference sequence). The germline V and J ends were trimmed by 2 bases and 3 bases, with 12 bases remaining between them. Original analysis: Estimation of nucleated cell counts was performed using reference gene primer amplification. Repertoires were generated with immunoSEQ multiplex PCR, while TCRdb's copy carries only in-frame clones and drops some. V and J calls and clone size are given by that table; D and trimming were obtained from the DNA. The sample consists of some 30,000 clones, around nine tenths of them appearing once.

The material sequenced was peripheral blood. This sequence originates from a man between 70 and 80 years old with active COVID-19. V gene TRBV10-1 combines with J gene TRBJ2-3, with D perhaps matching TRBD2 (7 bases). The CDR3 loop is CASSERGGRTDTQYF. The CDR3 DNA follows: TGCGCCAGCAGTGAGAGGGGGGGCCGAACAGATACGCAGTATTTT.